Presented here are 17 T cell receptor beta chains from one specimen sequenced in a study of blood T cell repertoires in COVID-19. Generated by immunoSEQ multiplex PCR, the TCRdb table keeps only in-frame clones and is missing some. The data contain about 250,000 clones, 65% to 85% of them singletons. The sample was peripheral blood. These receptors all come from a person aged 70 to 79 with COVID-19, enrolled during active disease.

CDR3 protein: CASSLSYSGKYNEQFF. CDR3 in DNA: TGTGCCAGCAGTTTATCTTACAGCGGGAAGTACAATGAGCAGTTCTTC. The V call is TRBV27, the J call TRBJ2-1, with 7 bases aligning to TRBD2. This CDR3 contains 16 residues. Losses at the gene ends were 0 bases for V and 4 bases for J; bases not matched to a gene: 6. CDR1 is MNHEY and CDR2 is SMNVEV in the germline V gene (reference sequence).

A word on this clone: A junction boundary mismatches the germline segment, possibly from a read error. This chain uses TRBV3-1 (or the pseudogene TRBV3-2) with TRBJ2-5; a possible D gene is TRBD1 (5 bases). CDR1 and CDR2 (germline): LGHDT, YNNKEL (reference sequence). The CDR3 contains 14 residues. The CDR3 DNA is TGTGCCAGCGGCCAGAGGACACTCCAAGAGACCCAGTACTTC. It codes for CASGQRTLQETQYF.

The rearrangement uses TRBV14 and TRBJ1-1, with a possible D match to TRBD1 (5 bases). Germline CDR1 is SGHDN and CDR2 is FVKESK. The CDR3 is 13 amino acids. Deletions cut 5 bases from V and 0 bases from J, with 7 bases between. As DNA, the CDR3 is TGTGCCAGCAGCGCGACAGTGAACACTGAAGCTTTCTTT. It specifies CASSATVNTEAFF.

The V gene is TRBV18, the J gene TRBJ1-1, with 9 nucleotides matching TRBD1. The junction had 4 bases not matched to a gene; V was cut back by 0 bases and J by 11 bases. This CDR3 is 13 amino acids long. CDR1 is KGHSH and CDR2 is LQKENI in the germline V gene. CDR3 DNA sequence: TGTGCCAGCTCACCACCGGGAGACAGGGGGGCTTTCTTT. It translates to CASSPPGDRGAFF. Full variable domain (remainder filled in from reference TRBV18 and TRBJ1-1): NAGVMQNPRHLVRRRGQEARLRCSPMKGHSHVYWYRQLPEEGLKFMVYLQKENIIDESGMPKERFSAEFPKEGPSILRIQQVVRGDSAAYFCASSPPGDRGAFFGQGTRLTVV.

The chain links TRBV7-2 to TRBJ1-2; D remains unclear. This CDR3 contains 14 residues. The germline V gene encodes CDR1 SGHTA and CDR2 FQGNSA. V lost 2 bases to trimming and J lost 2 bases, with 9 bases between them. DNA for the CDR3: TGTGCCAGCAGCTTAACGCGGGCGAACTATGGCTACACCTTC. Translating it yields CASSLTRANYGYTF.

The rearrangement uses TRBV5-1 and TRBJ1-3, with 8 bases aligning to TRBD1. The V gene end was trimmed by 0 bases and the J gene end by 4 bases; junction bases not matched to a gene: 9. CDR1 and CDR2 from the germline V gene are SGHRS and YFSETQ. The length of the CDR3 is 17 residues. The CDR3 spells CASSLGQGAPAGNTIYF. DNA of the CDR3: TGCGCCAGCAGCTTGGGGCAGGGGGCGCCCGCCGGAAACACCATATATTTT.

The J gene is TRBJ2-3, the V gene TRBV11-3; D call uncertain. V was shortened by 0 bases and J by 4 bases, with 8 bases between the two germline ends. CDR3 size: 14 residues. Germline CDR1 and CDR2: SGHNT and YENEEA. The CDR3 DNA is TGTGCCAGCAGCTTAGATCAGATCTCAGATACGCAGTATTTT. It encodes CASSLDQISDTQYF.

This clone turned up a few times. This sequence joins TRBV7-9 and TRBJ1-2, with a weak D call TRBD1 (6 bases). V was trimmed by 2 bases and J by 0 bases, leaving 13 bases between them. CDR1 is SEHNR, CDR2 FQNEAQ, per germline (reference sequence). This CDR3 is built from 16 residues. CDR3 nucleotide sequence: TGTGCCAGCAGCTTAAGAACAGGGAGAGCTAACTATGGCTACACCTTC. This sequence encodes CASSLRTGRANYGYTF.

This clone was seen a handful of times. The chain has TRBV30 and TRBJ2-1; a possible D gene is TRBD2 (6 bases). The CDR3 has 14 residues. With 4 bases removed from V and 0 bases from J, the gap between germline ends came to 10 bases. Germline V gene data show CDR1 as GTSNPN and CDR2 as SVGIG (reference sequence). CDR3 bases: TGTGCCTGGAATCGCGGGGTCTCCTACAATGAGCAGTTCTTC. This encodes CAWNRGVSYNEQFF.

The rearrangement joins TRBV18 to TRBJ2-7, with 8 bases matching TRBD1. The germline gives CDR1 KGHSH, CDR2 LQKENI. The CDR3 is 15 amino acids. The ends lost 6 bases at V and 3 bases at J; junction bases unmatched: 10. CDR3 sequence (DNA): TGTGCCAGCTCGCGACAGGGGCGGATAATCTACGAGCAGTACTTC. Protein sequence: CASSRQGRIIYEQYF.

This clone has a single count. The gene calls are TRBV5-4 and TRBJ2-1, with 11 positions matching TRBD2. Germline CDR1 is SGHNT and CDR2 is YYREEE (reference sequence). J gave up 0 bases and V 4 bases, and 12 bases lay outside the gene matches. The CDR3 loop spans 19 amino acids. This chain's CDR3 is CASSEGLAGGRNSYNEQFF. CDR3 DNA: TGTGCCAGCAGCGAGGGTCTAGCGGGAGGACGTAACTCCTACAATGAGCAGTTCTTC.

The gene calls are TRBV7-9 and TRBJ2-1; D gene ambiguous. The CDR3 is 14 amino acids. Trimming removed 1 base from V and 7 bases from J, with 11 bases in between. CDR1 and CDR2 (germline): SEHNR, FQNEAQ (reference sequence). CDR3 amino acids: CASSLVVPQNEQFF. The CDR3 DNA reads as TGTGCCAGCAGCTTAGTGGTGCCTCAGAATGAGCAGTTCTTC.

V is TRBV11-3 and J is TRBJ2-1, with 14 bases lining up with TRBD2. With 5 bases clipped from V and 7 bases from J, the junction kept 4 bases outside the gene matches. CDR3 size: 15 residues. Germline values: CDR1 SGHNT, CDR2 YENEEA. The CDR3, as DNA: TGTGCCAGCAGCGGGGGGACTAGCGGGAGTAATGAGCAGTTCTTC. This gives the protein CASSGGTSGSNEQFF.

The chain links TRBV5-1 to TRBJ1-6; the match to TRBD1 covers 7 bases. The V gene end was trimmed by 0 bases and the J gene end by 7 bases; junction bases not matched to a gene: 4. The CDR3 contains 15 residues. The germline CDR1 and CDR2 sequences are SGHRS and YFSETQ. The CDR3 nucleotides are TGCGCCAGCAGCTTGGGAGACAGGGCCAATTCACCCCTCCACTTT. It translates to CASSLGDRANSPLHF. Complete variable domain (other parts from reference TRBV5-1 and TRBJ1-6): KAGVTQTPRYLIKTRGQQVTLSCSPISGHRSVSWYQQTPGQGLQFLFEYFSETQRNKGNFPGRFSGRQFSNSRSEMNVSTLELGDSALYLCASSLGDRANSPLHFGNGTRLTVT.

This rearrangement joins TRBV6-5 to TRBJ2-1, with 9 bases lining up with TRBD1. Germline CDR1 MNHEY, CDR2 SVGAGI. J gave up 8 bases and V 6 bases, and 11 bases lay outside the gene matches. The CDR3 is 15 amino acids. The CDR3 DNA reads as TGTGCCAGCAGCGTGTCAGGACAGGGGAGTGATGAGCAGTTCTTC. Its protein is CASSVSGQGSDEQFF.

The rearrangement uses TRBV7-2 and TRBJ1-1, with TRBD1 as a possible D gene (6 bases). Trimming removed 5 bases from V and 11 bases from J, with 21 bases in between. The CDR3 consists of 14 residues. Per the germline V gene, CDR1 is SGHTA and CDR2 is FQGNSA. CDR3 loop: CASSPREAGQGAFF. CDR3 coding DNA: TGTGCCAGCAGCCCCCGAGAGGCAGGCCAGGGGGCTTTCTTT.

The genes are TRBV19 and TRBJ1-6; a possible D gene is TRBD1 (6 bases). V gave up 7 bases and J gave up 7 bases, with 17 bases separating them. The germline V gene has CDR1 LNHDA and CDR2 SQIVND (reference sequence). The CDR3 has 15 amino acids. The CDR3 DNA reads TGTGCCAGTACCTCACAGGGAATGGGGAATTCACCCCTCCACTTT. Protein sequence: CASTSQGMGNSPLHF.